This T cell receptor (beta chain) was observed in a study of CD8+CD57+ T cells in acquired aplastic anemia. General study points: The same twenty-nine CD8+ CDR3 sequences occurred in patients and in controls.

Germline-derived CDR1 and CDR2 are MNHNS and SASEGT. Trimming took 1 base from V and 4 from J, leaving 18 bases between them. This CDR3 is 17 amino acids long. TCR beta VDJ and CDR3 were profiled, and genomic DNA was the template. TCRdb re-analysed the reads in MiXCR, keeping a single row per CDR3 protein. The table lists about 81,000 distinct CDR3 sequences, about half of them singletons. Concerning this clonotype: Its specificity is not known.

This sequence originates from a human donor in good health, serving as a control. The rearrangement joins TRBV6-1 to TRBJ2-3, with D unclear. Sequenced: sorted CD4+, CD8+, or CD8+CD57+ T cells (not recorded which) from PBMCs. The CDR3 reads CASSEEVPGSWADTQYF. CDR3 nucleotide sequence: TGTGCCAGCAGTGAAGAGGTTCCGGGTAGCTGGGCAGATACGCAGTATTTT.